This T cell receptor (beta chain) was recovered during a study of shared clonotypes between healthy human individuals (TCRdb year 2020). In the study overall: The cohort comprised two women and a few men aged 18 to 49 years. The study deeply sequenced blood TCR repertoires of about 5 healthy adults to estimate repertoire size and the extent of clonotype sharing between individuals. Libraries were prepared and TCR repertoires were sequenced by different laboratories using diverse techniques, in order to increase sequencing depth and limit assay-specific biases. Leukapheresis yielded between about 0.85 and 10 billion PBMCs per donor. What the authors observed across the whole study: Pairwise subsampling indicated that sequencing depth was expected to affect the degree of clonotype sharing among donors. Sampling was restricted to blood, and TCR repertoires in tissue are likely to differ from TCR repertoires in blood. The genetic and exposure-history diversity represented was limited by the small number of donors.

From the cysteine through the phenylalanine, the CDR3 covers 13 amino acids. Only the CDR3 DNA is retained, 39 bases long and in frame from the first base. The germline V gene supplies CDR1 LGHNA and CDR2 YNFKEQ. V is clipped by 0 bases and J by 10 bases, and the sequence between their germline boundaries is 10 bases long. Regarding this clone: Its antigen remains undetermined. No clone much larger than this one lies a single base away; base qualities are absent.

Donors were healthy HIV-negative adults with no recently reported acute infections or vaccinations. Only Caucasian adults living in Nashville, Tennessee, USA were represented among the donors. In the unsorted samples, 70 million to 90 million PBMCs were counted, and genomic DNA was extracted using the QIAamp DNA Blood Mini kit. Blood was collected by leukapheresis, and PBMCs were isolated by Ficoll-Histopaque density gradient centrifugation and then cryopreserved in liquid nitrogen vapor phase. Using the deep immunoSEQ assay, multiplex PCR amplified TCR CDR3 regions from genomic DNA. Extracted genomic DNA from each cell subset was spread evenly across all wells of several immunoSEQ 96-well plates, with each plate serving as a replicate. Each replicate PCR for unsorted PBMC received about 0.3 ug genomic DNA, equal to 25,000 to 35,000 T cell genomes. Ten immunoSEQ deep assay plates were used to sequence unsorted PBMC genomic DNA. The purified libraries were quantified using a Qubit 3.0 fluorometer, sized with a Bioanalyzer 2100, and then quantified again using the KAPA Library Quantification kit. Every immunoSEQ 96-well plate was sequenced on a dedicated single-read 150-cycle Illumina NextSeq 550 flow cell. As for the original processing: Because the immunoSEQ output held only junctional sequences and lacked quality scores, the filtering could not match the filtering applied to full-length reads. Sequences were annotated with PyIR, a Python wrapper for IgBLAST v1.9, using IMGT germline references to assign V/J genes and CDR3. Reads were filtered out if the reads had weak V/J assignments (E-value above 1e-6), no CDR3, stop codons, out-of-frame junctions, or ambiguous translated residues. A V3J clonotype was defined by an identical inferred V gene, J gene, and CDR3 amino acid sequence. To compute the percentage overlap between repertoires, the number of shared unique clonotypes was divided by the size of the smaller repertoire. Richness of each repertoire was evaluated using RTK rarefaction, the Chao1 estimator, and Recon v2.1 estimates of unobserved clonotypes. TCRdb's version of the immuneACCESS table is confined to in-frame rearrangements and falls short of the full clone set. An unresolved V gene accounts for under half of the shortfall where checked; the remainder is of unknown origin. That table furnishes V, J and clone size, whereas the DNA furnished D and trimming. In all, the sample holds 550,000 to 600,000 clones, and roughly four fifths of those were seen once. The ten largest account for around 12% of the sample.

Sequenced input: PBMCs. This clonotype originated in a woman in her thirties or forties in good health. Some clones in this sample may be carry-over from other donors' samples. The chain joins TRBV4-2 to TRBJ1-5; a confident D gene designation cannot be given. Read as DNA, the sequence is TGTGCCAGCAGCCAAGATGAAGGGTCCCCCCAGCATTTT. The resulting protein is CASSQDEGSPQHF.